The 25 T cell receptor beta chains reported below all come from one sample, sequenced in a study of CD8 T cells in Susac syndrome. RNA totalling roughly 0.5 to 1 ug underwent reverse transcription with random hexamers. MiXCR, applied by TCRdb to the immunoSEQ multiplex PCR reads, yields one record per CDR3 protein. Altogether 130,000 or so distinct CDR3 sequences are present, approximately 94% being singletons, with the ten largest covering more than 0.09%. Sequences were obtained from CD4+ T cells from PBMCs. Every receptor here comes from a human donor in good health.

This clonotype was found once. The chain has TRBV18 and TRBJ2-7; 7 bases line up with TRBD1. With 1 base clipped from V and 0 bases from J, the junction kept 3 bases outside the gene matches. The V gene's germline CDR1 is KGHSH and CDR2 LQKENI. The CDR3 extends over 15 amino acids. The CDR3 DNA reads TGTGCCAGCTCACCACGAAGGGACAGCTCCTACGAGCAGTACTTC. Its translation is CASSPRRDSSYEQYF.

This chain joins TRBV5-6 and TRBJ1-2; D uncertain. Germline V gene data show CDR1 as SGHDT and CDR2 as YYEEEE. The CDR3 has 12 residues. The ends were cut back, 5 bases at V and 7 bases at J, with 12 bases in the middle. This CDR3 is CASSSRGFGYTF. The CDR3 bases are TGTGCCAGCAGTTCCCGGGGATTTGGCTACACCTTC.

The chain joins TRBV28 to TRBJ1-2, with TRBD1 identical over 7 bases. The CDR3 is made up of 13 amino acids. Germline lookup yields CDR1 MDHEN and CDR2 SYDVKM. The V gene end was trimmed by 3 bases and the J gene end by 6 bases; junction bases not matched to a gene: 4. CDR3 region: CASSLTGSHGYTF. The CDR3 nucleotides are TGTGCCAGCAGTTTGACAGGGTCACATGGCTACACCTTC.

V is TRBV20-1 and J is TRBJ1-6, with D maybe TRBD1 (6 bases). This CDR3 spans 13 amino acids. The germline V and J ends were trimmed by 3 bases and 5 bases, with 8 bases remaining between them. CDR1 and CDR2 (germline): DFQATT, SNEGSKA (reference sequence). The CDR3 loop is CSASRDNNSPLHF. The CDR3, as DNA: TGCAGTGCTAGCCGGGACAATAATTCACCCCTCCACTTT.

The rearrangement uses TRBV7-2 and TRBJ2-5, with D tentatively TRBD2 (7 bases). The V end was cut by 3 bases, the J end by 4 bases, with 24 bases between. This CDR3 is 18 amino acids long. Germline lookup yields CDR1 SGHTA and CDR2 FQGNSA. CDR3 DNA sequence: TGTGCCAGCAGCTTTGGTCCCAGGGGAGGGTCTACGGGAGAGACCCAGTACTTC. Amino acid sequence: CASSFGPRGGSTGETQYF.

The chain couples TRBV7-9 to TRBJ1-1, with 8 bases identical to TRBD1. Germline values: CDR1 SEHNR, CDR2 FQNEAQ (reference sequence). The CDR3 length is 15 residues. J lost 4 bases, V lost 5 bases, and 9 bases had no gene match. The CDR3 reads CASSLGTGGGTEAFF. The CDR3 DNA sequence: TGTGCCAGCAGCCTTGGAACAGGGGGAGGCACTGAAGCTTTCTTT.

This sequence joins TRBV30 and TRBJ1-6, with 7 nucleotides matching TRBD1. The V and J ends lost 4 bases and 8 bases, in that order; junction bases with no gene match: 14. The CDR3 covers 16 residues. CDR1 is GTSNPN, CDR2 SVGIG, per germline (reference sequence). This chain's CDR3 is CAWTTLGQGVHSPLHF. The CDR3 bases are TGTGCCTGGACAACATTAGGGCAGGGGGTTCATTCACCCCTCCACTTT.

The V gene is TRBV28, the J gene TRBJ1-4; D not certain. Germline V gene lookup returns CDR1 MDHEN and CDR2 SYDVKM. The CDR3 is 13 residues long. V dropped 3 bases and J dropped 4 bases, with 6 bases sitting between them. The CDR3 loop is CASSFNLNEKLFF. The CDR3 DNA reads TGTGCCAGCAGTTTTAACCTTAATGAAAAACTGTTTTTT. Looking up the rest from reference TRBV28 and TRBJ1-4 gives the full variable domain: DVKVTQSSRYLVKRTGEKVFLECVQDMDHENMFWYRQDPGLGLRLIYFSYDVKMKEKGDIPEGYSVSREKKERFSLILESASTNQTSMYLCASSFNLNEKLFFGSGTQLSVL.

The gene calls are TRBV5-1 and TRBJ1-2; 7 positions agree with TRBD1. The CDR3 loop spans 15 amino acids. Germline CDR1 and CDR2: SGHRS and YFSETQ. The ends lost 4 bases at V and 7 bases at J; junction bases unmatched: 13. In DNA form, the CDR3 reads TGCGCCAGCAGCACCGAGTCAGGGGGTGTTAGTGGCTACACCTTC. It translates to CASSTESGGVSGYTF. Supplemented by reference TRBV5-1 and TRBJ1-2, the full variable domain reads KAGVTQTPRYLIKTRGQQVTLSCSPISGHRSVSWYQQTPGQGLQFLFEYFSETQRNKGNFPGRFSGRQFSNSRSEMNVSTLELGDSALYLCASSTESGGVSGYTFGSGTRLTVV.

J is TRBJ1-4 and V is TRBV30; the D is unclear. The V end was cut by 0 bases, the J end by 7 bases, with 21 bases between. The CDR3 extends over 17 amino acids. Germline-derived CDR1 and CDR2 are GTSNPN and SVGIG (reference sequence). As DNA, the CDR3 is TGTGCCTGGAGTGTAAGGAGAGTGAGTGGGCAAAGTGAAAAACTGTTTTTT. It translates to CAWSVRRVSGQSEKLFF.

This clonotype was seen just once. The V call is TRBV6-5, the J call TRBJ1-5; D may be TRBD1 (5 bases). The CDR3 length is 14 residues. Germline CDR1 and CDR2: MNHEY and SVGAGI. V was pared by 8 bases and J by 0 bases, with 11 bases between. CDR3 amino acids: CASGRGYSNQPQHF. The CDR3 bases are TGTGCCAGCGGGCGGGGGTATAGCAATCAGCCCCAGCATTTT.

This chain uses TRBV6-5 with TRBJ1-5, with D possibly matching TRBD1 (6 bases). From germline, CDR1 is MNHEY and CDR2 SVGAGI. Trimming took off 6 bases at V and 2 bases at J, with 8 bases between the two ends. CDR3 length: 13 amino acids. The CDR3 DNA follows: TGTGCCAGCAGGGCAGGGGGCAATCAGCCCCAGCATTTT. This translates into CASRAGGNQPQHF.

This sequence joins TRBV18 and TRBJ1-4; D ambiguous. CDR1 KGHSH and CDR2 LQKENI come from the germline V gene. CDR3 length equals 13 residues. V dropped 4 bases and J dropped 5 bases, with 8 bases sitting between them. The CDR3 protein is CASSRGPNEKLFF. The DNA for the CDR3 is TGTGCCAGCTCACGGGGTCCGAATGAAAAACTGTTTTTT.

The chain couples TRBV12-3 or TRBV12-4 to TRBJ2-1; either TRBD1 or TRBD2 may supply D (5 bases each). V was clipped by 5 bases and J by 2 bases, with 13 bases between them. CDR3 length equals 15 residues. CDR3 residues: CASSARDAPYNEQFF. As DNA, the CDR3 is TGTGCCAGCAGTGCACGGGACGCCCCCTACAATGAGCAGTTCTTC.

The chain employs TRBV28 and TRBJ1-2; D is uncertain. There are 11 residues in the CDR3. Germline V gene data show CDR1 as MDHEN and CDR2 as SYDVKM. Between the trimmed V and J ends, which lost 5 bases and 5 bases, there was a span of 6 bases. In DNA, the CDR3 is TGTGCCAGCAGTCTTACTTATGGCTACACCTTC. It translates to CASSLTYGYTF.

The CDR3 sequence: CASSSILAGVGTYEQYF. The CDR3, as DNA: TGTGCCAGCAGCTCCATCCTAGCGGGAGTAGGAACCTACGAGCAGTACTTC. This chain links TRBV5-6 with TRBJ2-7; 10 bases match TRBD2. Germline V gene data show CDR1 as SGHDT and CDR2 as YYEEEE. The ends lost 3 bases at V and 2 bases at J; junction bases unmatched: 11. The CDR3 covers 17 residues.

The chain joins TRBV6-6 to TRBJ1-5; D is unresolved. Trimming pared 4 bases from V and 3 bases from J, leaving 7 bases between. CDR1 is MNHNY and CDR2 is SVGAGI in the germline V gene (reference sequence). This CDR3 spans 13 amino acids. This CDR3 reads CASSSGPNQPQHF. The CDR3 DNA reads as TGTGCCAGCAGTTCCGGTCCCAATCAGCCCCAGCATTTT.

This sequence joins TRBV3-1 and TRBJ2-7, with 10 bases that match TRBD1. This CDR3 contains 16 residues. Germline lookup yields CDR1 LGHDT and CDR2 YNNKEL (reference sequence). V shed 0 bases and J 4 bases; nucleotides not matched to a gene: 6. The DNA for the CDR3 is TGTGCCAGCAGCCAAGATGTCGGGACAGGGGTGTACGAGCAGTACTTC. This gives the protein CASSQDVGTGVYEQYF.

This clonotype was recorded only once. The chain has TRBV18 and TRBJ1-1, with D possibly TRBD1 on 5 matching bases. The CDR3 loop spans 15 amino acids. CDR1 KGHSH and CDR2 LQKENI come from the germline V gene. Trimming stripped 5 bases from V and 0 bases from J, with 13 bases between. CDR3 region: CASSSQGPMNTEAFF. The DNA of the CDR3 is TGTGCCAGCTCAAGTCAGGGACCGATGAACACTGAAGCTTTCTTT.

In DNA, the CDR3 is TGTGCCAGCAGTTACGATGCGGGAGCAACAGATACGCAGTATTTT. Amino acid sequence: CASSYDAGATDTQYF. The chain couples TRBV6-2 or TRBV6-3 to TRBJ2-3; 7 bases align to TRBD2. CDR3 length equals 15 residues. The germline gives CDR1 MNHEY, CDR2 SVGEGT. With 2 bases clipped from V and 3 bases from J, the junction kept 5 bases outside the gene matches.

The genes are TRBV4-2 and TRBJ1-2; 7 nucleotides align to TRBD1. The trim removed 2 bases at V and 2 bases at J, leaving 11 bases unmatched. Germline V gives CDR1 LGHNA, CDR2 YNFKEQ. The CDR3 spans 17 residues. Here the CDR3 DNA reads TGTGCCAGCAGCCAACTCTGGGCCGGGACAGAAAACTATGGCTACACCTTC. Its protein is CASSQLWAGTENYGYTF.

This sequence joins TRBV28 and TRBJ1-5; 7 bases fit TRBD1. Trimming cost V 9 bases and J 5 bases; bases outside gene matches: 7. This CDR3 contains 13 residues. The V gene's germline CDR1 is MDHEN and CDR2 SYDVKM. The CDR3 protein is CASKLQGDQPQHF. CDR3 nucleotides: TGTGCCAGTAAACTCCAGGGGGATCAGCCCCAGCATTTT.

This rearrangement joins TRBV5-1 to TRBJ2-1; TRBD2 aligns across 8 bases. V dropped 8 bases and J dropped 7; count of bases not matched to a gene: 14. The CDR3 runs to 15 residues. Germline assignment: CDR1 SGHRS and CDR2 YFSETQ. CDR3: CASTTSGSWKNEQFF. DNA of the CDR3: TGCGCCAGTACGACAAGCGGGAGTTGGAAAAATGAGCAGTTCTTC. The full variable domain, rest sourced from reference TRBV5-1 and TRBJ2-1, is KAGVTQTPRYLIKTRGQQVTLSCSPISGHRSVSWYQQTPGQGLQFLFEYFSETQRNKGNFPGRFSGRQFSNSRSEMNVSTLELGDSALYLCASTTSGSWKNEQFFGPGTRLTVL.

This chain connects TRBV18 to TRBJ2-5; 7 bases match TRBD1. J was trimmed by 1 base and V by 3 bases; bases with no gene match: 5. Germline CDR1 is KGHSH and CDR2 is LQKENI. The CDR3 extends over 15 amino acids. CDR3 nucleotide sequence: TGTGCCAGCTCACCGGGACAGCCAGTCCAAGAGACCCAGTACTTC. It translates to CASSPGQPVQETQYF. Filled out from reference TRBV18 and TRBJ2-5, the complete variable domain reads NAGVMQNPRHLVRRRGQEARLRCSPMKGHSHVYWYRQLPEEGLKFMVYLQKENIIDESGMPKERFSAEFPKEGPSILRIQQVVRGDSAAYFCASSPGQPVQETQYFGPGTRLLVL.

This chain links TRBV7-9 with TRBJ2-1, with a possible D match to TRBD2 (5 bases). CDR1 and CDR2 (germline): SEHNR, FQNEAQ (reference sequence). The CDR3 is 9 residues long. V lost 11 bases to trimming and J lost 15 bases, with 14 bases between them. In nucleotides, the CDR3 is TGTGCCCTCGGGGATAACGCGTTCTTC. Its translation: CALGDNAFF.